This T cell receptor beta chain comes out of a study of Ad26.COV2.S vaccination and SARS-CoV-2 variants. Indicated treatment: 15 to 20 received Ad26.COV2.S at low or high dose, single or two shots; about 5 received placebo; per-sample allocation not given. Collection of samples fell on day 63 after the first vaccine or placebo injection. The V gene end was trimmed by 4 bases and the J gene end by 7 bases; junction bases not matched to a gene: 10. Germline values: CDR1 MDHEN, CDR2 SYDVKM. CDR3 length: 15 residues. Here immunoSEQ multiplex PCR was the method, and the copy in TCRdb shows in-frame clones only, minus some. The profile shows roughly 380,000 clones, about 85% of them singletons.

The input for sequencing was peripheral blood, taken in a trial of Ad26.COV2.S vaccine versus placebo. This TCR derives from a person between 18 and 65 years old who received the Ad26.COV2.S COVID-19 vaccine or a placebo. V and J are TRBV28 and TRBJ2-4; 7 nucleotides match TRBD2. CDR3 sequence: CASSSPRWGGNIQYF. The CDR3 nucleotides read TGTGCCAGCAGTTCCCCCCGGTGGGGGGGGAACATTCAGTACTTC.